Presented here are 18 T cell receptor beta chains from one specimen sequenced in a study of shared clonotypes between healthy human individuals. Profiled with immunoSEQ multiplex PCR; TCRdb holds only in-frame clones, not every one. The sample has some 200,000 clones; 65% are singletons. Sequenced material: memory CD4+ T cells sorted from blood. The subset is: CD45RA-negative fraction. The source of these receptors is a man between 25 and 39 years old in good health.

The rearrangement uses TRBV6-1 and TRBJ1-1; D remains ambiguous. Germline CDR1 MNHNS, CDR2 SASEGT. The length of the CDR3 is 14 residues. The V gene lost 5 bases and the J gene lost 3 bases, with 13 bases spanning the gap. CDR3 amino acids: CASSREAMHTEAFF. The CDR3 DNA reads as TGTGCCAGCAGTCGGGAGGCCATGCACACTGAAGCTTTCTTT.

This clone was detected only once. CDR3 region: CASSLGQLAGEDTQYF. The CDR3, as DNA: TGCGCCAGCAGCTTGGGGCAACTAGCGGGAGAAGATACGCAGTATTTT. J is TRBJ2-3 and V is TRBV5-1, with 11 positions matching TRBD2. The germline CDR1 and CDR2 sequences are SGHRS and YFSETQ. The CDR3 runs to 16 residues. The trim removed 0 bases at V and 5 bases at J, leaving 5 bases unmatched. Drawing the rest from reference TRBV5-1 and TRBJ2-3, the complete variable domain is KAGVTQTPRYLIKTRGQQVTLSCSPISGHRSVSWYQQTPGQGLQFLFEYFSETQRNKGNFPGRFSGRQFSNSRSEMNVSTLELGDSALYLCASSLGQLAGEDTQYFGPGTRLTVL.

V is TRBV5-6 and J is TRBJ1-2, with TRBD1 as a possible D gene (5 bases). Looked up from germline, CDR1 is SGHDT and CDR2 is YYEEEE. This CDR3 is built from 13 residues. Trimming left V 3 bases short and J 2 bases short, with 8 bases between. The CDR3 loop reads CASSSAGNYGYTF. In nucleotides, the CDR3 is TGTGCCAGCAGCTCGGCAGGGAACTATGGCTACACCTTC.

CDR3 protein: CASRHQGKDGYTF. CDR3 DNA: TGTGCCAGCAGACACCAGGGAAAGGATGGCTACACCTTC. The genes are TRBV28 and TRBJ1-2; D might be TRBD1 (5 bases). The CDR3 is 13 amino acids. Germline V gene data show CDR1 as MDHEN and CDR2 as SYDVKM. With 6 bases removed from V and 6 bases from J, the gap between germline ends came to 14 bases.

The table lists this clone with a few counts. This rearrangement joins TRBV2 to TRBJ1-3; D is unclear. The CDR3 length is 15 residues. Trimming left V 6 bases short and J 0 bases short, with 12 bases between. Germline V gives CDR1 SNHLY, CDR2 FYNNEI. CDR3 coding DNA: TGTGCCAGCAGGGGCAGATTAAGCTCTGGAAACACCATATATTTT. Translating gives CASRGRLSSGNTIYF. The whole variable domain, filled in from reference TRBV2 and TRBJ1-3, reads EPEVTQTPSHQVTQMGQEVILRCVPISNHLYFYWYRQILGQKVEFLVSFYNNEISEKSEIFDDQFSVERPDGSNFTLKIRSTKLEDSAMYFCASRGRLSSGNTIYFGEGSWLTVV.

The rearrangement links TRBV28 to TRBJ2-7; no clear D gene. V lost 8 bases and J lost 0, with 11 bases in between. Germline V gene lookup returns CDR1 MDHEN and CDR2 SYDVKM. The CDR3 loop spans 13 amino acids. This chain's CDR3 is CASLGPPSYEQYF. The CDR3 coding sequence is TGTGCCAGCTTGGGTCCCCCCTCCTACGAGCAGTACTTC.

The table lists this clone with many counts. The CDR3 loop reads CASSASTDTQYF. The CDR3 region has the DNA TGTGCCAGCAGCGCCTCGACAGATACGCAGTATTTT. The chain recombines TRBV9 with TRBJ2-3, with unresolved D. The CDR3 runs 12 residues. CDR1 and CDR2 (germline): SGDLS, YYNGEE. V was clipped by 3 bases and J by 3 bases, with 5 bases between them. The full variable domain, in which reference TRBV9 and TRBJ2-3 provide the parts outside the CDR3, is DSGVTQTPKHLITATGQRVTLRCSPRSGDLSVYWYQQSLDQGLQFLIQYYNGEERAKGNILERFSAQQFPDLHSELNLSSLELGDSALYFCASSASTDTQYFGPGTRLTVL.

This clone was counted at least ten times. The V and J genes are TRBV4-3 and TRBJ2-7; the D gene is possibly TRBD1 (5 bases). V was trimmed by 0 bases and J by 5 bases, leaving 11 bases between them. Per germline, CDR1 LGHNA and CDR2 YSLEER. This CDR3 spans 14 amino acids. In DNA, the CDR3 is TGCGCCAGCAGCCAAGATTGGCGCAGGGACGAGCAGTACTTC. Its translation is CASSQDWRRDEQYF.

The chain joins TRBV29-1 to TRBJ2-7, with D hard to call. V gave up 4 bases and J gave up 0 bases, with 16 bases separating them. Germline assignment: CDR1 SQVTM and CDR2 ANQGSEA. CDR3 length: 15 amino acids. The CDR3 DNA follows: TGCAGCGTTGGGGCCGTGGGCAGAATCTCCTACGAGCAGTACTTC. It specifies CSVGAVGRISYEQYF.

The chain has TRBV6-1 and TRBJ1-1; weak D call: TRBD1 (5 bases). Germline CDR1 MNHNS, CDR2 SASEGT. The CDR3 extends over 13 amino acids. The V end lost 5 bases, the J end lost 1 base, and 8 bases lay between the germline ends. The CDR3 DNA follows: TGTGCCAGCAGTAGGGACGGGAACACTGAAGCTTTCTTT. It translates to CASSRDGNTEAFF.

The chain is built from TRBV2 and TRBJ2-4; tentative D call: TRBD1 (6 bases). The CDR3 extends over 16 amino acids. V lost 8 bases and J 0 bases, leaving 17 bases between the germline ends. Per germline, CDR1 SNHLY and CDR2 FYNNEI. The CDR3 DNA is TGTGCCAGCCTTCCCGGACAGAGCATAGCCAAAAACATTCAGTACTTC. As protein: CASLPGQSIAKNIQYF.

V is TRBV5-1 and J is TRBJ2-7; no clear D. In germline, CDR1 is SGHRS, CDR2 YFSETQ. The CDR3 consists of 12 residues. Trimming took 6 bases from V and 4 from J, leaving 11 bases between them. CDR3 loop: CASMADSYEQYF. The CDR3 coding sequence is TGCGCCAGCATGGCAGACTCTTACGAGCAGTACTTC.

The chain employs TRBV7-5 and TRBJ1-5; the table's D gene call, TRBD1, was not cross checked with the DNA. TRBV7-5 constitutes a pseudogene. The length of the CDR3 is 16 residues. The CDR3 reads CARSTGTGMGNQPQHF. In DNA, the CDR3 is TGTGCCAGAAGCACCGGGACAGGCATGGGCAATCAGCCCCAGCATTTT.

The chain employs TRBV7-8 and TRBJ1-4; D is unclear. Trimming stripped 5 bases from V and 0 bases from J, with 19 bases between. The germline V gene has CDR1 SGHVS and CDR2 FQNEAQ. This CDR3 is built from 18 residues. The DNA of the CDR3 is TGTGCCAGCAGCCAGACGACCATGTCGGGCGCAACTAATGAAAAACTGTTTTTT. This encodes CASSQTTMSGATNEKLFF. The complete variable domain, with remaining parts taken from reference TRBV7-8 and TRBJ1-4, reads GAGVSQSPRYKVAKRGQDVALRCDPISGHVSLFWYQQALGQGPEFLTYFQNEAQLDKSGLPSDRFFAERPEGSVSTLKIQRTQQEDSAVYLCASSQTTMSGATNEKLFFGSGTQLSVL.

This chain joins TRBV6-1 and TRBJ2-7; possibly TRBD2 for D (6 bases). This CDR3 is 13 amino acids long. Germline assignment: CDR1 MNHNS and CDR2 SASEGT. Between the trimmed V and J ends, which lost 7 bases and 2 bases, there was a span of 12 bases. For the CDR3, the DNA is TGTGCCAGCAACCCGGGGGTACCCTACGAGCAGTACTTC. Encoded protein: CASNPGVPYEQYF.

This clone was observed many times. This chain uses TRBV18 with TRBJ2-5; no reliable D call. The CDR3 runs to 13 residues. V lost 3 bases and J 5 bases, leaving 10 bases between the germline ends. Germline V gene lookup returns CDR1 KGHSH and CDR2 LQKENI. CDR3 sequence (DNA): TGTGCCAGCTCACCTCGCGGTATCGAGACCCAGTACTTC. Translated: CASSPRGIETQYF.

This chain links TRBV5-1 with TRBJ1-3; D not resolved. The CDR3 is 14 amino acids. The germline gives CDR1 SGHRS, CDR2 YFSETQ. V lost 4 bases to trimming and J lost 0 bases, with 8 bases between them. The CDR3 sequence: CASSVYSSGNTIYF. DNA of the CDR3: TGCGCCAGCAGCGTCTACTCCTCTGGAAACACCATATATTTT.

This clone has a single count. The chain employs TRBV7-2 and TRBJ2-3, with D unresolved. The CDR3 totals 17 residues. V gave up 0 bases and J gave up 1 base, with 14 bases separating them. From germline, CDR1 is SGHTA and CDR2 FQGNSA. The CDR3 DNA sequence: TGTGCCAGCAGCTTAGCGACGTCTATGCTGGGCACAGATACGCAGTATTTT. This translates into CASSLATSMLGTDTQYF.